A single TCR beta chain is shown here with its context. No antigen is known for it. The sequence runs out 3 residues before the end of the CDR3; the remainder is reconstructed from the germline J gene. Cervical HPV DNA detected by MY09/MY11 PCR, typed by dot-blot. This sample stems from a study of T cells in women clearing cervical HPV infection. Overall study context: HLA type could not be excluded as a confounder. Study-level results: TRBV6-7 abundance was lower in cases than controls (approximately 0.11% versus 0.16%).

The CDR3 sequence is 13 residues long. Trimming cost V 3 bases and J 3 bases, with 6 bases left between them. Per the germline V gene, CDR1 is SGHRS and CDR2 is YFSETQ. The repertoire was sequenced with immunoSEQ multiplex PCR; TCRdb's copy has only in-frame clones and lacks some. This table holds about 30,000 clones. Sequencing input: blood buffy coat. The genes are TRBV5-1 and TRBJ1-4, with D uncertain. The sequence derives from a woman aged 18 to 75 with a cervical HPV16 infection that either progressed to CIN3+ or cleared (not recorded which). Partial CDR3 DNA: TGCGCCAGCAGCTCGGGTCCTAATGAAAAA. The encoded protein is CASSSGPNEK. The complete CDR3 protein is CASSSGPNEKLFF.